This T cell receptor (beta chain) was profiled in a study of T cell responses to AZD1222 COVID-19 vaccine. A word on this clone: Its antigen is not known.

Study-level findings and limits: Vaccine-related CD4 TCRs covered spike, predominating at 160-218 and 743-854. The donor cohort was predominantly white British with a female majority, and clonal diversity may have been underestimated. A reported finding is that nearly half of spike-specific TCRs target unmutated variant regions. There were repertoire samples only from the period after the peak T cell response.

Clones were read by immunoSEQ multiplex PCR, and TCRdb kept only the in-frame ones, dropping some. The top ten hold around 0.57% of the sample, which has roughly 260,000 clones, approximately 93% seen once. This CDR3 has 13 residues. The germline gives CDR1 SGHTA, CDR2 FQGNSA. Trimming removed 5 bases from V and 8 bases from J, with 15 bases in between. This receptor was identified in an adult in good health. The gene calls are TRBV7-2 and TRBJ1-2; D gene ambiguous. The sample consisted of peripheral blood, taken on day 0 of AZD1222 vaccination. The DNA of the CDR3 is TGTGCCAGCAGCCCAGACCTCCCTCAGGGCTACACCTTC. It encodes CASSPDLPQGYTF.